The 18 T cell receptor beta chains below come from one sample, sequenced in a study of cytomegalovirus exposure and HLA in healthy donors. The PCR had 60 Vbeta and 13 Jbeta primers. Libraries were prepared by immunoSEQ multiplex PCR; TCRdb keeps only in-frame clonotypes and omits some of them. Of 97,000 or so clones listed, nearly 65% are singletons. Sequencing was done on a sample of PBMCs. Source of these receptors: a human donor in good health.

This clone was seen a handful of times. This sequence joins TRBV28 and TRBJ2-1; maybe TRBD1 (6 bases). The CDR3 covers 16 residues. Germline CDR1 reads MDHEN; CDR2 reads SYDVKM. V dropped 7 bases and J dropped 0 bases, with 16 bases sitting between them. The CDR3 nucleotides read TGTGCCAGCAAGGGGGTTGGTACCTCCTCCTACAATGAGCAGTTCTTC. This gives the protein CASKGVGTSSYNEQFF.

This clone has a handful of counts. V and J are TRBV5-4 and TRBJ1-5; D is undetermined. Germline V gene sequence: CDR1 SGHNT, CDR2 YYREEE (reference sequence). The CDR3 is 13 amino acids. Trimming took off 0 bases at V and 5 bases at J, with 6 bases between the two ends. Written as DNA, the CDR3 is TGTGCCAGCAGCTTGGACTTAGATCAGCCCCAGCATTTT. Translation gives CASSLDLDQPQHF.

The CDR3 DNA reads as TGCGCCAGCAGCTTGGGCCGGACCGGGGAGCTGTTTTTT. Translation gives CASSLGRTGELFF. The chain uses TRBV5-1 and TRBJ2-2; D not certain. This CDR3 has 13 amino acids. The V gene's germline CDR1 is SGHRS and CDR2 YFSETQ. The V end was cut by 0 bases, the J end by 5 bases, with 5 bases between. The entire variable domain, with the rest obtained from reference TRBV5-1 and TRBJ2-2, is as follows: KAGVTQTPRYLIKTRGQQVTLSCSPISGHRSVSWYQQTPGQGLQFLFEYFSETQRNKGNFPGRFSGRQFSNSRSEMNVSTLELGDSALYLCASSLGRTGELFFGEGSRLTVL.

The chain recombines TRBV18 with TRBJ2-7; TRBD1 aligns across 10 bases. V gave up 1 base and J gave up 4 bases; unmatched junction bases: 7. Germline lookup yields CDR1 KGHSH and CDR2 LQKENI. This CDR3 has 16 residues. The CDR3 loop reads CASSPLGTGVQYEQYF. The CDR3 region has the DNA TGTGCCAGCTCACCACTAGGGACAGGGGTCCAGTACGAGCAGTACTTC.

The rearrangement links TRBV9 to TRBJ2-1; weak D call: TRBD1 (5 bases). V lost 0 bases, J lost 7 bases, and 11 bases lay in between. The CDR3 is made up of 14 amino acids. Germline CDR1 and CDR2: SGDLS and YYNGEE. CDR3 nucleotide sequence: TGTGCCAGCAGCGTAGAGGTCAGGGTGAATGAGCAGTTCTTC. This translates into CASSVEVRVNEQFF.

A few counts support this clone. In DNA, the CDR3 is TGTGCCAGCATGCGGGGCGGGAGAAGGGAGACCCAGTACTTC. Translation: CASMRGGRRETQYF. J is TRBJ2-5 and V is TRBV11-2, with 7 nucleotides matching TRBD2. Looked up from germline, CDR1 is SGHAT and CDR2 is FQNNGV. V shed 7 bases and J 5 bases; nucleotides not matched to a gene: 10. CDR3 size: 14 residues.

This clone was found a few times. The chain uses TRBV4-1 and TRBJ1-1, with 7 nucleotides matching TRBD1. The CDR3 loop spans 12 amino acids. From germline, CDR1 is MGHRA and CDR2 YSYEKL. V dropped 3 bases and J dropped 8; count of bases not matched to a gene: 3. The CDR3 region has the DNA TGCGCCAGCAGCCAGAGGACAGGAGAAGCTTTCTTT. As protein: CASSQRTGEAFF.

This clone was picked up one time. The V call is TRBV5-4, the J call TRBJ1-2; D may be TRBD1 (5 bases). The germline CDR1 and CDR2 sequences are SGHNT and YYREEE (reference sequence). Between the trimmed V and J ends, which lost 7 bases and 5 bases, there was a span of 24 bases. There are 16 residues in the CDR3. The CDR3 DNA reads as TGTGCCAGCGCGTCCCTCAATCGGGGGTTGGAGTATGGCTACACCTTC. This gives the protein CASASLNRGLEYGYTF.

The rearrangement links TRBV7-6 to TRBJ2-3, with no clear D. Per germline, CDR1 SGHVS and CDR2 FNYEAQ. With 5 bases removed from V and 2 bases from J, the gap between germline ends came to 5 bases. The CDR3 length is 12 residues. CDR3 loop: CASSHFTDTQYF. The CDR3 nucleotides are TGTGCCAGCAGCCACTTCACAGATACGCAGTATTTT.

This clone came up once. The chain employs TRBV19 and TRBJ2-7, with D perhaps TRBD1 (5 bases). The V end was cut by 5 bases, the J end by 3 bases, with 11 bases between. Germline loops: CDR1 LNHDA, CDR2 SQIVND (reference sequence). The CDR3 has 13 residues. In DNA form, the CDR3 reads TGTGCCAGTAGTCTCGCTGACAGCTACGAGCAGTACTTC. Translating gives CASSLADSYEQYF.

The chain links TRBV11-2 to TRBJ2-1; 8 nucleotides align to TRBD2. The germline V gene has CDR1 SGHAT and CDR2 FQNNGV. The CDR3 is 15 residues long. V shed 1 base and J 2 bases; nucleotides not matched to a gene: 1. The CDR3 DNA follows: TGTGCCAGCAGCTTAGCTAGCGGGCCCTACAATGAGCAGTTCTTC. It codes for CASSLASGPYNEQFF. The variable domain in full, with the rest retrieved from reference TRBV11-2 and TRBJ2-1, is EAGVAQSPRYKIIEKRQSVAFWCNPISGHATLYWYQQILGQGPKLLIQFQNNGVVDDSQLPKDRFSAERLKGVDSTLKIQPAKLEDSAVYLCASSLASGPYNEQFFGPGTRLTVL.

The chain is built from TRBV5-4 and TRBJ1-1; unclear D gene. The CDR3 is 12 residues long. CDR1 is SGHNT, CDR2 YYREEE, per germline (reference sequence). Trimming pared 4 bases from V and 1 base from J, leaving 5 bases between. The CDR3, as DNA: TGTGCCAGCAGCCTGAGGAACACTGAAGCTTTCTTT. Translating it yields CASSLRNTEAFF.

The V gene is TRBV5-8, the J gene TRBJ2-1; a weak D match, TRBD2 (6 bases). V lost 0 bases and J lost 6, with 16 bases in between. CDR3 length: 16 residues. The germline V gene has CDR1 SGHTS and CDR2 YDEGEE. CDR3 amino acids: CASSLVGGNGRNEQFF. CDR3 sequence (DNA): TGTGCCAGCAGCTTGGTGGGCGGGAACGGGCGCAATGAGCAGTTCTTC. The entire variable domain, with the rest obtained from reference TRBV5-8 and TRBJ2-1, is as follows: EAGVTQSPTHLIKTRGQQATLRCSPISGHTSVYWYQQALGLGLQFLLWYDEGEERNRGNFPPRFSGRQFPNYSSELNVNALELEDSALYLCASSLVGGNGRNEQFFGPGTRLTVL.

The chain has TRBV5-1 and TRBJ2-1; TRBD2 aligns across 9 bases. This CDR3 comprises 17 residues. Germline CDR1 is SGHRS and CDR2 is YFSETQ. Trimming removed 0 bases from V and 4 bases from J; junction bases left unmatched: 8. CDR3 DNA sequence: TGCGCCAGCAGCTTGGCCATCACTAGCGGGCCGTACAATGAGCAGTTCTTC. Amino acid sequence: CASSLAITSGPYNEQFF. The full variable domain, completed using reference TRBV5-1 and TRBJ2-1, is KAGVTQTPRYLIKTRGQQVTLSCSPISGHRSVSWYQQTPGQGLQFLFEYFSETQRNKGNFPGRFSGRQFSNSRSEMNVSTLELGDSALYLCASSLAITSGPYNEQFFGPGTRLTVL.

The CDR3 DNA sequence: TGTGCCAGCAGCTCCCTGTGGACTCCGGGACTAGCGGGTTCGGAGACCCAGTACTTC. Protein product: CASSSLWTPGLAGSETQYF. V is TRBV7-8 and J is TRBJ2-5, with 12 bases that match TRBD2. CDR3 length: 19 amino acids. V was pared by 4 bases and J by 5 bases, with 17 bases of the junction left unmatched. The V gene's germline CDR1 is SGHVS and CDR2 FQNEAQ.

The genes are TRBV7-9 and TRBJ2-1, with D possibly TRBD1 on 5 matching bases. CDR3 length equals 16 residues. The V gene's germline CDR1 is SEHNR and CDR2 FQNEAQ (reference sequence). The germline V and J ends were trimmed by 1 base and 9 bases, with 19 bases remaining between them. The chain's CDR3 is CASSLVRGLVVLEQFF. The CDR3, as DNA: TGTGCCAGCAGCTTAGTTAGGGGCTTGGTTGTTCTTGAGCAGTTCTTC.

In its sample, this clone was seen once. The chain uses TRBV6-1 and TRBJ1-5; no clear D gene. The V and J ends lost 0 bases and 5 bases respectively, with 11 bases between them. The germline gives CDR1 MNHNS, CDR2 SASEGT. There are 15 residues in the CDR3. CDR3 sequence: CASSEAVEGHQPQHF. CDR3 nucleotide sequence: TGTGCCAGCAGTGAAGCTGTGGAGGGCCATCAGCCCCAGCATTTT.

J is TRBJ2-1 and V is TRBV19, with 7 bases identical to TRBD2. This CDR3 has 15 amino acids. Germline V lookup: CDR1 LNHDA, CDR2 SQIVND (reference sequence). V was clipped by 5 bases and J by 2 bases; unmatched bases: 6. The CDR3 region has the DNA TGTGCCAGTAGTTACGGGACTACTACCTACAATGAGCAGTTCTTC. Its translation is CASSYGTTTYNEQFF. Using reference TRBV19 and TRBJ2-1 for the parts outside the CDR3, the full variable domain is DGGITQSPKYLFRKEGQNVTLSCEQNLNHDAMYWYRQDPGQGLRLIYYSQIVNDFQKGDIAEGYSVSREKKESFPLTVTSAQKNPTAFYLCASSYGTTTYNEQFFGPGTRLTVL.